This is a list of T cell receptor beta chains from one sample in a study of T-cell reconstitution after alpha-beta-depleted transplantation in children. TCRdb redid the calling of the PCR reads with MiXCR, one entry per CDR3 protein. The data hold about 580,000 distinct CDR3 sequences, with approximately 22% observed a single time. Sequenced material: PBMCs, mostly from graft donor cells, taken 360 days after TCRalphabeta/CD19-depleted stem cell transplant. These receptors originate from a boy under two years old who had a stem cell transplant for acute myeloid leukemia, so the T cells may come from the graft donor. CDR3s leave out the opening cysteine and the closing phenylalanine or tryptophan.

J: TRBJ2-5; V: TRBV12-3/TRBV12-4; CDR3: ASSLRFRETQY
J: TRBJ2-3; V: TRBV9; CDR3: ASSDVGFTDTQY
J: TRBJ2-2; V: TRBV7-2; CDR3: ASSLVPNTGELF
J: TRBJ2-7; V: TRBV25-1; CDR3: ASHGQGPSYEQY
J: TRBJ2-3; V: TRBV20-1; CDR3: SADKGLPASSDTQY
J: TRBJ2-2; V: TRBV28; CDR3: AITLKNTGELF
J: TRBJ2-1; V: TRBV2; CDR3: TIWSQGGSGGSYNEQF
J: TRBJ2-2; V: TRBV12-3/TRBV12-4; CDR3: ASSSHGAVFAGELF
J: TRBJ2-1; V: TRBV5-1; CDR3: ASSLGVSGYLYNEQF
J: TRBJ1-2; V: TRBV6-5; CDR3: ASSYDRVPPSYGYT
J: TRBJ2-5; V: TRBV20-1; CDR3: SARDPNSKGTQY
J: TRBJ2-5; V: TRBV29-1; CDR3: SVPPTETGRGETQY
J: TRBJ1-1; V: TRBV12-3/TRBV12-4; CDR3: ASRDLGDRGGNTEAF
J: TRBJ2-1; V: TRBV20-1; CDR3: SARVGNNEQF
J: TRBJ2-2; V: TRBV12-3/TRBV12-4; CDR3: ASTSGDLNTGELF
J: TRBJ2-2; V: TRBV5-1; CDR3: ASSRKGEEGELF
J: TRBJ1-1; V: TRBV7-2; CDR3: ASSLGAGGDTEAF
J: TRBJ1-4; V: TRBV20-1; CDR3: SASPPIRLGATNEKLF
J: TRBJ1-6; V: TRBV12-3/TRBV12-4; CDR3: ASSLLAQGNSPLH
J: TRBJ2-7; V: TRBV7-9; CDR3: ASSLGGRVDEQY
J: TRBJ2-1; V: TRBV20-1; CDR3: SAVAGGPDNEQF
J: TRBJ2-2; V: TRBV6-5; CDR3: ASSWGRRTGELF
J: TRBJ1-1; V: TRBV19; CDR3: ASSINGAGNTEAF
J: TRBJ1-1; V: TRBV5-1; CDR3: ASSLVGQGDTEAF
J: TRBJ2-6; V: TRBV28; CDR3: ASSYRRRVGLGISGSGANVLT
J: TRBJ2-5; V: TRBV4-3; CDR3: ASSQDTGRVGELQETQY
J: TRBJ1-6; V: TRBV18; CDR3: ASSYGIGSPLH
J: TRBJ2-3; V: TRBV11-1; CDR3: ASSLALAGADTQY
J: TRBJ2-7; V: TRBV27; CDR3: ASSFGPGVYEQY
J: TRBJ2-3; V: TRBV20-1; CDR3: SARPLQGADTQY
J: TRBJ2-5; V: TRBV11-1; CDR3: ASSLLRTPQETQY
J: TRBJ1-1; V: TRBV7-2; CDR3: ASSLAFDAGNAEAF
J: TRBJ1-3; V: TRBV20-1; CDR3: SAGSGNTIY
J: TRBJ2-3; V: TRBV5-1; CDR3: ASHRQGTDTQY
J: TRBJ2-7; V: TRBV12-3/TRBV12-4; CDR3: ASSPQGSRGNYEQY
J: TRBJ2-3; V: TRBV12-5; CDR3: ASGYLVAGVPTDTQY
J: TRBJ2-1; V: TRBV5-5; CDR3: ASSLTSGGAFLSYEQF